This TCR beta chain came from a study of blood T cell repertoires in COVID-19. This CDR3 comprises 16 residues. V lost 8 bases, J lost 2 bases, and 12 bases stayed unmatched. Germline V CDR1 and CDR2: SGHVS, FQNEAQ. Methods used by the authors: The assay estimated nucleated cells by amplifying reference gene primers. Method: immunoSEQ multiplex PCR; TCRdb's copy keeps in-frame clones and lacks some. V, J and clone size were drawn from that table, and D and trimming were deduced from the DNA. The sample lists some 88,000 clones; approximately 91% were seen once. The clonotype was recovered from a human donor with active COVID-19. The donor label of this sample is uncertain. This chain connects TRBV7-8 to TRBJ2-3, with 8 bases fitting TRBD2. The sample was peripheral blood. The CDR3 bases are TGTGCCAGCGGACCTTCCGGGGGGGGACTCACAGATACGCAGTATTTT. This sequence encodes CASGPSGGGLTDTQYF.